The source of this T cell receptor (beta chain) is a study of T cell repertoires in cytomegalovirus infection. Study information: Public TCR beta signature analysis indicated the presence of both CMV infection and matching HLA type.

TCRdb reanalysed the reads using MiXCR and keeps one entry per CDR3 protein. The sample holds 650,000 to 900,000 distinct CDR3 sequences, about 29% seen once. The V end was cut by 5 bases, the J end by 5 bases, with 15 bases between. CDR3 length equals 15 residues. From germline, CDR1 is SEHNR and CDR2 FQNEAQ (reference sequence). Study results and caveats: People with CMV and the relevant HLA were identified by cumulative public TCR beta family frequency. Dominating the ex vivo response were HLA-C-restricted CMV-specific TCR beta clonotypes.

This clonotype was picked up a small number of times. Its antigen is currently unknown. The receptor comes from a human donor in good health (CMV status not recorded). Some clones in this sample may be carry-over from other donors' samples. The material sequenced was cultured CD8+ T cells from PBMCs, taken from culture after CMV antigen stimulation. The chain employs TRBV7-9 and TRBJ2-2; D is ambiguous. The CDR3 DNA reads TGTGCCAGCAGCCACTTGGTATCCAATACCGGGGAGCTGTTTTTT. Amino acids: CASSHLVSNTGELFF. The full variable domain, completed using reference TRBV7-9 and TRBJ2-2, is DTGVSQNPRHKITKRGQNVTFRCDPISEHNRLYWYRQTLGQGPEFLTYFQNEAQLEKSRLLSDRFSAERPKGSFSTLEIQRTEQGDSAMYLCASSHLVSNTGELFFGEGSRLTVL.